A selection of T cell receptor beta chains follows, all from one sample in a study of blood T cell repertoires in COVID-19. Sequencing was performed with immunoSEQ multiplex PCR; in TCRdb, only in-frame clones are kept and a portion is missing. The sample records hundreds of thousands of clones, about 87% being singletons. The sequencing sample was made of peripheral blood. The receptors shown here come from a woman aged 55-75 years with COVID-19, enrolled during active disease. CDR3s include the opening cysteine and the closing phenylalanine or tryptophan. The D gene is left open where the match is weak. A row's size may be missing; if present it is once, few, many or a size class.

j_gene: TRBJ1-1
d_gene: NA
abundance: NA
v_gene: TRBV5-4
CDR3nt: TGTGCCAGCAGCTTGGCGGGGGATGGAGGCACTGAAGCTTTCTTT
CDR3aa: CASSLAGDGGTEAFF

j_gene: TRBJ1-6
d_gene: NA
abundance: NA
v_gene: TRBV11-2
CDR3nt: TGTGCCAGCAGCTTCGAGAACCTTCCCTTTTCACCCCTCCACTTT
CDR3aa: CASSFENLPFSPLHF

j_gene: TRBJ2-1
d_gene: NA
abundance: NA
v_gene: TRBV7-2
CDR3nt: TGTGCCAGCAGCTTAACCCGGGTAGATGAGCAGTTCTTC
CDR3aa: CASSLTRVDEQFF

j_gene: TRBJ1-1
d_gene: TRBD1
abundance: NA
v_gene: TRBV7-2
CDR3nt: TGTGCCAGCAGCTTAGTGAGTTCAGGGGGCGCGTGGGACACTGAAGCTTTCTTT
CDR3aa: CASSLVSSGGAWDTEAFF

j_gene: TRBJ1-1
d_gene: TRBD1
abundance: NA
v_gene: TRBV7-9
CDR3nt: TGTGCCAGCAGCTTACAATCGACAGGGACTGAAGCTTTCTTT
CDR3aa: CASSLQSTGTEAFF

j_gene: TRBJ1-2
d_gene: TRBD1
abundance: NA
v_gene: TRBV5-1
CDR3nt: TGCGCCAGCAGCCCTTCTACAGGGGCCTCTGGTTATGGCTACACCTTC
CDR3aa: CASSPSTGASGYGYTF

j_gene: TRBJ1-2
d_gene: NA
abundance: NA
v_gene: TRBV18
CDR3nt: TGTGCCAGCTCACCGGACACTGCAGGTTACAGCTATGGCTACACCTTC
CDR3aa: CASSPDTAGYSYGYTF

j_gene: TRBJ2-5
d_gene: TRBD2
abundance: NA
v_gene: TRBV5-6
CDR3nt: TGTGCCAGCAGCTTCCTGAGGGAGCGGGAGGGAGGGGAGACCCAGTACTTC
CDR3aa: CASSFLREREGGETQYF

j_gene: TRBJ2-7
d_gene: NA
abundance: NA
v_gene: TRBV18
CDR3nt: TGTGCCAGCTCACCATTTTTAGGGGATAAGGACGAGCAGTACTTC
CDR3aa: CASSPFLGDKDEQYF

j_gene: TRBJ2-7
d_gene: TRBD1
abundance: NA
v_gene: TRBV19
CDR3nt: TGTGCCACCCAAAAGGTCGGGACAGGGGACGCCTACGAGCAGTACTTC
CDR3aa: CATQKVGTGDAYEQYF

j_gene: TRBJ2-6
d_gene: NA
abundance: once
v_gene: TRBV5-1
CDR3nt: TGCGCCAGCAGCTTGGCCCAGGGCCCCAACGTCCTGACTTTC
CDR3aa: CASSLAQGPNVLTF

j_gene: TRBJ2-5
d_gene: TRBD1
abundance: NA
v_gene: TRBV5-4
CDR3nt: TGTGCCAGCAGCTTAGACAGGGAAGAGACCCAGTACTTC
CDR3aa: CASSLDREETQYF

j_gene: TRBJ2-3
d_gene: NA
abundance: NA
v_gene: TRBV5-4
CDR3nt: TGTGCCAGCAGCATCGGACAGCGAGGCACAGATACGCAGTATTTT
CDR3aa: CASSIGQRGTDTQYF

j_gene: TRBJ2-1
d_gene: TRBD1
abundance: NA
v_gene: TRBV19
CDR3nt: TGTGCCAGTAGCAGGGGACAGGGCTGGAGGGACAATGAGCAGTTCTTC
CDR3aa: CASSRGQGWRDNEQFF

j_gene: TRBJ2-1
d_gene: NA
abundance: NA
v_gene: TRBV7-9
CDR3nt: TGTGCCAGCAGCCCCTTCAGGGGGGCTTACAATGAGCAGTTCTTC
CDR3aa: CASSPFRGAYNEQFF

j_gene: TRBJ1-2
d_gene: NA
abundance: NA
v_gene: TRBV30
CDR3nt: TGTGCCTGGAGTGTAGAGACAGCAACTAACTATGGCTACACCTTC
CDR3aa: CAWSVETATNYGYTF

j_gene: TRBJ1-3
d_gene: NA
abundance: NA
v_gene: TRBV7-9
CDR3nt: TGTGCCAGCAGCTTACAGGACTCTGGAAACACCATATATTTT
CDR3aa: CASSLQDSGNTIYF

j_gene: TRBJ1-1
d_gene: NA
abundance: NA
v_gene: TRBV4-1
CDR3nt: TGCGCCAGCAGCCAGTTTCAGGGGTTAGAAGCTTTCTTT
CDR3aa: CASSQFQGLEAFF

j_gene: TRBJ2-2
d_gene: TRBD2
abundance: NA
v_gene: TRBV4-1
CDR3nt: TGCGCCAGCAGCCGTGGACTAGCGGGGGGGATAGAGGAGCTGTTTTTT
CDR3aa: CASSRGLAGGIEELFF

j_gene: TRBJ1-1
d_gene: NA
abundance: NA
v_gene: TRBV6-5
CDR3nt: TGTGCCAGCAGTCCGTCTAGGAGGGCCAAGTGGGCTTTCTTT
CDR3aa: CASSPSRRAKWAFF

j_gene: TRBJ1-4
d_gene: TRBD1
abundance: NA
v_gene: TRBV11-1
CDR3nt: TGTGCCAGCAGCCCCAGAGGGGGCCGGACTAATGAAAAACTGTTTTTT
CDR3aa: CASSPRGGRTNEKLFF

j_gene: TRBJ2-1
d_gene: NA
abundance: NA
v_gene: TRBV3-1/TRBV3-2
CDR3nt: TGTGCCAGCAGCCGAGAAGACAGAGAGCAGTTCTTC
CDR3aa: CASSREDREQFF

j_gene: TRBJ2-7
d_gene: TRBD1
abundance: NA
v_gene: TRBV7-8
CDR3nt: TGTGCCAGCAGGCTGACAGGGAGCTCCTACGAGCAGTACTTC
CDR3aa: CASRLTGSSYEQYF

j_gene: TRBJ1-5
d_gene: NA
abundance: once
v_gene: TRBV4-1
CDR3nt: TGCGCCAGCAGCACGAGTCAAGGGGTTCAGCCCCAGCATTTT
CDR3aa: CASSTSQGVQPQHF

j_gene: TRBJ2-1
d_gene: NA
abundance: NA
v_gene: TRBV5-4
CDR3nt: TGTGCCAGCAGCCGCGAGTTATTAGCAGCCAATGAGCAGTTCTTC
CDR3aa: CASSRELLAANEQFF

j_gene: TRBJ2-7
d_gene: NA
abundance: NA
v_gene: TRBV5-4
CDR3nt: TGTGCCAGCAGCTTGGGACACACGAGCTCCTACGAGCAGTACTTC
CDR3aa: CASSLGHTSSYEQYF

j_gene: TRBJ1-4
d_gene: TRBD1
abundance: NA
v_gene: TRBV18
CDR3nt: TGTGCCAGCTCAAACAACCAGGGGGCGAGGGAAAAACTGTTTTTT
CDR3aa: CASSNNQGAREKLFF

j_gene: TRBJ2-7
d_gene: TRBD1
abundance: NA
v_gene: TRBV27
CDR3nt: TGTGCCAGCAGTATCCGGGACAGGGGCCACGAGCAGTACTTC
CDR3aa: CASSIRDRGHEQYF

j_gene: TRBJ1-2
d_gene: NA
abundance: NA
v_gene: TRBV4-1
CDR3nt: TGCGCCAGCAGCCAACAACAGGGCGGGAACTATGGCTACACCTTC
CDR3aa: CASSQQQGGNYGYTF

j_gene: TRBJ1-5
d_gene: TRBD1
abundance: NA
v_gene: TRBV4-2
CDR3nt: TGTGCCAGCAGCCCAGACAGGGGGCATCAGCCCCAGCATTTT
CDR3aa: CASSPDRGHQPQHF

j_gene: TRBJ1-4
d_gene: TRBD1
abundance: few
v_gene: TRBV2
CDR3nt: TGTGCCATCCGGGCAGGGGGCCGGGAAAAACTGTTTTTT
CDR3aa: CAIRAGGREKLFF

j_gene: TRBJ1-6
d_gene: NA
abundance: many
v_gene: TRBV4-2
CDR3nt: TGTGCCAGCAGCCAAGTAGGGACTGGGGTGGGTAATTCACCCCTCCACTTT
CDR3aa: CASSQVGTGVGNSPLHF

j_gene: TRBJ2-6
d_gene: TRBD1
abundance: NA
v_gene: TRBV6-1
CDR3nt: TGTGCCAGCAGTGTAGGACAGGGGTTTTCTGGGGCCAACGTCCTGACTTTC
CDR3aa: CASSVGQGFSGANVLTF

j_gene: TRBJ1-3
d_gene: TRBD1
abundance: NA
v_gene: TRBV25-1
CDR3nt: TGTGCCAGCAGTGTTACAGGGGGCTCTGGAAACACCATATATTTT
CDR3aa: CASSVTGGSGNTIYF

j_gene: TRBJ1-1
d_gene: NA
abundance: NA
v_gene: TRBV19
CDR3nt: TGTGCCAGTATATCCCAGGCTTGGAACACTGAAGCTTTCTTT
CDR3aa: CASISQAWNTEAFF

j_gene: TRBJ2-5
d_gene: NA
abundance: NA
v_gene: TRBV9
CDR3nt: TGTGCCAGCAGCTCCGACCCTGCGGGGGAGACCCAGTACTTC
CDR3aa: CASSSDPAGETQYF

j_gene: TRBJ2-5
d_gene: TRBD1
abundance: NA
v_gene: TRBV10-1
CDR3nt: TGCGCCAGCAGTATGACAGGGGAGGAGACCCAGTACTTC
CDR3aa: CASSMTGEETQYF

j_gene: TRBJ1-6
d_gene: TRBD1
abundance: few
v_gene: TRBV28
CDR3nt: TGTGCCAGCAGTACAGGGGACGGGGTCCGGTCACCCCTCCACTTT
CDR3aa: CASSTGDGVRSPLHF

j_gene: TRBJ1-1
d_gene: NA
abundance: once
v_gene: TRBV10-3
CDR3nt: TGTGCCATCAGTGACAGGGAGAACACTGAAGCTTTCTTT
CDR3aa: CAISDRENTEAFF

j_gene: TRBJ1-4
d_gene: NA
abundance: once
v_gene: TRBV9
CDR3nt: TGTGCCAGCAGCGCAGGACAGTTTAATGAAAAACTGTTTTTT
CDR3aa: CASSAGQFNEKLFF

j_gene: TRBJ1-1
d_gene: NA
abundance: NA
v_gene: TRBV7-8
CDR3nt: TGTGCCAGCAGCGGCAGGGATTGGAACACTGAAGCTTTCTTT
CDR3aa: CASSGRDWNTEAFF

j_gene: TRBJ2-1
d_gene: NA
abundance: few
v_gene: TRBV7-2
CDR3nt: TGTGCCAGCAGCTCAACGCGGGTGTCTCGGCGCAATGAGCAGTTCTTC
CDR3aa: CASSSTRVSRRNEQFF

j_gene: TRBJ2-1
d_gene: TRBD2
abundance: NA
v_gene: TRBV5-1
CDR3nt: TGCGCCAGCAGCTCGTTGACTAGCGATGAGCAGTTCTTC
CDR3aa: CASSSLTSDEQFF

j_gene: TRBJ2-3
d_gene: NA
abundance: NA
v_gene: TRBV3-1/TRBV3-2
CDR3nt: TGTGCCAGCAGCCTTACCTGGACTCACACAGATACGCAGTATTTT
CDR3aa: CASSLTWTHTDTQYF

j_gene: TRBJ2-7
d_gene: TRBD2
abundance: once
v_gene: TRBV19
CDR3nt: TGTGCCAGTAGTATTCGTGCTAGCGGGGACTACGAGCAGTACTTC
CDR3aa: CASSIRASGDYEQYF

j_gene: TRBJ2-5
d_gene: TRBD2
abundance: NA
v_gene: TRBV5-1
CDR3nt: TGCGCCAGCAGCTCCGGGGGACTAGCGGGGAGGGAGACCCAGTACTTC
CDR3aa: CASSSGGLAGRETQYF

j_gene: TRBJ1-4
d_gene: NA
abundance: NA
v_gene: TRBV6-5
CDR3nt: TGTGCCAGCAGGAAAGGGGCAACTAATGAAAAACTGTTTTTT
CDR3aa: CASRKGATNEKLFF

j_gene: TRBJ1-4
d_gene: TRBD1
abundance: NA
v_gene: TRBV6-5
CDR3nt: TGTGCCAGCAGTCCCTACAGGGGTATCCCTGAAAAACTGTTTTTT
CDR3aa: CASSPYRGIPEKLFF

j_gene: TRBJ2-5
d_gene: TRBD2
abundance: NA
v_gene: TRBV9
CDR3nt: TGTGCCAGCGGACGGACTAGCGGGGCCGCAGAGACCCAGTACTTC
CDR3aa: CASGRTSGAAETQYF

j_gene: TRBJ1-5
d_gene: TRBD1
abundance: NA
v_gene: TRBV4-2
CDR3nt: TGTGCCAGCAGCCAAGAACCAGGCAGGGGGATAGGGAATCAGCCCCAGCATTTT
CDR3aa: CASSQEPGRGIGNQPQHF